These 22 T cell receptor beta chains share one sample of origin, sequenced in a study of control samples from healthy donors and cancer patients (dated by TCRdb to the early 2020s). Libraries were made using the immunoSEQ multiplex PCR assay. TCRdb's version of the immuneACCESS table is confined to in-frame rearrangements and falls short of the full clone set. An unresolved V gene accounts for under half of the shortfall where checked; the remainder is of unknown origin. This sample is represented by some 80,000 clones; roughly 90% of them were singletons. In total, the top ten clones hold 5.5% of the sample. The source material was blood. The receptors originated from a man aged 45-60 years in good health.

The chain employs TRBV12-3 or TRBV12-4 and TRBJ1-1; D gene uncertain. This CDR3 comprises 11 residues. V was clipped by 5 bases and J by 11 bases, with 12 bases between them. The CDR3: CASSRYSEAFF. CDR3 bases: TGTGCCAGCAGTAGATACAGCGAGGCTTTCTTT.

The CDR3 reads CASSPLRGGGTGELFF. CDR3 coding DNA: TGTGCCAGCAGTCCCCTTCGGGGAGGGGGGACCGGGGAGCTGTTTTTT. The chain couples TRBV27 to TRBJ2-2; a possible D gene is TRBD2 (7 bases). The V end lost 5 bases, the J end lost 5 bases, and 18 bases lay between the germline ends. The CDR3 sequence is 16 residues long. Germline V CDR1 and CDR2: MNHEY, SMNVEV (reference sequence).

The rearrangement uses TRBV6-1 and TRBJ1-3, with D tentatively TRBD1 (5 bases). Germline V gene sequence: CDR1 MNHNS, CDR2 SASEGT. The CDR3 is 16 residues long. V shed 2 bases and J shed 0 bases, with 11 bases lying between them. CDR3 region: CASSERARGSGNTIYF. CDR3 in DNA: TGTGCCAGCAGTGAAAGGGCGAGGGGCTCTGGAAACACCATATATTTT.

The chain couples TRBV10-3 to TRBJ2-7; maybe TRBD2 (6 bases). Germline V gives CDR1 ENHRY, CDR2 SYGVKD. CDR3 length: 15 residues. The V end was cut by 7 bases, the J end by 0 bases, with 16 bases between. CDR3 region: CAIMESGSGSYEQYF. The CDR3 bases are TGTGCCATCATGGAAAGCGGGTCGGGCTCCTACGAGCAGTACTTC.

The chain uses TRBV27 and TRBJ2-1, with a possible D match to TRBD2 (5 bases). This CDR3 spans 13 amino acids. V lost 8 bases and J lost 4, with 12 bases in between. The V gene's germline CDR1 is MNHEY and CDR2 SMNVEV (reference sequence). CDR3 DNA sequence: TGTGCCAGCGGACGGACTGAATACAATGAGCAGTTCTTC. Amino acids: CASGRTEYNEQFF.

This sequence joins TRBV10-3 and TRBJ1-2, with D unresolved. V lost 2 bases and J lost 6, with 7 bases in between. CDR1 ENHRY and CDR2 SYGVKD come from the germline V gene. The CDR3 runs to 12 residues. The CDR3 protein is CAISEGWDGYTF. The CDR3 DNA reads as TGTGCCATCAGTGAGGGCTGGGATGGCTACACCTTC.

This chain connects TRBV27 to TRBJ1-4, with D maybe TRBD1 (5 bases). CDR3 length: 13 amino acids. Germline assignment: CDR1 MNHEY and CDR2 SMNVEV (reference sequence). V was shortened by 8 bases and J by 4 bases, with 11 bases between the two germline ends. The CDR3, as DNA: TGTGCCAGCGGGGCGCCACTTAATGAAAAACTGTTTTTT. It specifies CASGAPLNEKLFF.

V gene TRBV30 combines with J gene TRBJ2-2; D call uncertain. V dropped 5 bases and J dropped 9 bases, with 19 bases sitting between them. The CDR3 spans 14 residues. Germline V CDR1 and CDR2: GTSNPN, SVGIG (reference sequence). In nucleotides, the CDR3 is TGTGCCTGGGCTCCACCCGACACCCACAGGGAGCTGTTTTTT. Protein: CAWAPPDTHRELFF.

The rearrangement links TRBV11-2 to TRBJ1-6; D is uncertain. CDR1 is SGHAT, CDR2 FQNNGV, per germline. The CDR3 length is 14 residues. The V end lost 4 bases, the J end lost 10 bases, and 14 bases lay between the germline ends. In DNA form, the CDR3 reads TGTGCCAGCAGCTCTGGAGCTACAAGATCACCCCTCCACTTT. It is translated as CASSSGATRSPLHF.

The rearrangement joins TRBV7-3 to TRBJ1-1; possibly TRBD1 for D (5 bases). Germline assignment: CDR1 SGHTA and CDR2 FQGTGA. This CDR3 comprises 13 residues. V was shortened by 2 bases and J by 3 bases, with 7 bases between the two germline ends. This chain's CDR3 is CASSLRGDTEAFF. For the CDR3, the DNA is TGTGCCAGCAGCTTACGGGGGGACACTGAAGCTTTCTTT.

The CDR3 DNA reads TGTGCCAGCAGTGGTGATTGGGGAGGTGGCTACACCTTC. It yields the protein CASSGDWGGGYTF. This chain uses TRBV25-1 with TRBJ1-2; D gene uncertain. The CDR3 sequence is 13 residues long. The V gene's germline CDR1 is MGHDK and CDR2 SYGVNS. V lost 4 bases, J lost 7 bases, and 13 bases lay in between.

This chain uses TRBV19 with TRBJ1-5; the D gene is possibly TRBD1 (6 bases). CDR3 length equals 14 residues. Per germline, CDR1 LNHDA and CDR2 SQIVND (reference sequence). Between the trimmed V and J ends, which lost 3 bases and 8 bases, there was a span of 14 bases. The chain's CDR3 is CASSIRGGAEPQHF. In DNA, the CDR3 is TGTGCCAGTAGTATTAGGGGGGGGGCAGAGCCCCAGCATTTT.

This chain joins TRBV20-1 and TRBJ2-3; tentative D call: TRBD2 (5 bases). V was cut by 3 bases and J by 6 bases, with 13 bases left in between. The CDR3 is 13 amino acids. Germline CDR1 reads DFQATT; CDR2 reads SNEGSKA (reference sequence). CDR3 in amino acids: CSASTLSGDTQYF. The DNA for the CDR3 is TGCAGTGCTAGTACGCTTTCGGGGGATACGCAGTATTTT.

CDR3 sequence reads: CASSKSWDRGGKQNTEAFF. The DNA for the CDR3 is TGTGCCAGCAGCAAATCTTGGGACAGGGGAGGTAAACAGAACACTGAAGCTTTCTTT. The gene calls are TRBV21-1 and TRBJ1-1; TRBD1 is taken as the D call from the table, unchecked against the DNA. TRBV21-1 is labeled a pseudogene. The CDR3 is made up of 19 amino acids.

The chain employs TRBV24-1 and TRBJ2-7, with D unclear. Germline lookup yields CDR1 KGHDR and CDR2 SFDVKD. This CDR3 comprises 13 residues. Trimming pared 3 bases from V and 7 bases from J, leaving 12 bases between. CDR3 coding DNA: TGTGCCACCAGTGATCCTCCCGTGCGGGAGCAGTACTTC. As protein: CATSDPPVREQYF.

The chain recombines TRBV5-5 with TRBJ2-3, with 9 bases that match TRBD1. V shed 10 bases and J 2 bases; nucleotides not matched to a gene: 5. Germline V lookup: CDR1 SGHKS, CDR2 YYEKEE (reference sequence). The CDR3 extends over 13 amino acids. CDR3 DNA sequence: TGTGCCGGGGGGGACAGGGCCACAGATACGCAGTATTTT. Translated, it gives CAGGDRATDTQYF.

This clone appeared a single time. V and J are TRBV5-1 and TRBJ1-2; D remains unclear. V was clipped by 0 bases and J by 4 bases, with 13 bases between them. There are 15 residues in the CDR3. CDR1 SGHRS and CDR2 YFSETQ come from the germline V gene. The CDR3 region has the DNA TGCGCCAGCAGCTTGGGTGGGAACCTTCTCTATGGCTACACCTTC. Its translation is CASSLGGNLLYGYTF.

V is TRBV6-5 and J is TRBJ2-5, with D uncertain. CDR1 is MNHEY and CDR2 is SVGAGI in the germline V gene. The CDR3 consists of 15 residues. The V end was cut by 7 bases, the J end by 4 bases, with 19 bases between. In DNA, the CDR3 is TGTGCCAGCAAGCACAACAGTTGGTCCTTAGAGACCCAGTACTTC. Amino acid sequence: CASKHNSWSLETQYF.

This chain connects TRBV5-1 to TRBJ1-5; D call uncertain. The CDR3 loop spans 16 amino acids. CDR1 SGHRS and CDR2 YFSETQ come from the germline V gene. V dropped 0 bases and J dropped 0 bases, with 10 bases sitting between them. Here the CDR3 reads CASSLGASSSNQPQHF. The CDR3 nucleotides are TGCGCCAGCAGCTTGGGGGCCTCTTCTAGCAATCAGCCCCAGCATTTT.

This rearrangement joins TRBV30 to TRBJ2-3; D might be TRBD2 (6 bases). From germline, CDR1 is GTSNPN and CDR2 SVGIG (reference sequence). Trimming took 2 bases from V and 3 from J, leaving 21 bases between them. CDR3 length: 17 amino acids. The DNA for the CDR3 is TGTGCCTGGAGTTACCCCTTGGGGGGTGTTCTAACAGATACGCAGTATTTT. This translates into CAWSYPLGGVLTDTQYF.

The chain joins TRBV2 to TRBJ2-1, with 11 bases matching TRBD2. J lost 5 bases, V lost 4 bases, and 1 base had no gene match. CDR1 is SNHLY, CDR2 FYNNEI, per germline. The CDR3 covers 14 residues. The CDR3 reads CASSVAGGNNEQFF. The CDR3 coding sequence is TGTGCCAGCAGTGTAGCGGGGGGGAACAATGAGCAGTTCTTC.

The rearrangement uses TRBV2 and TRBJ1-2; the match to TRBD1 covers 7 bases. Germline V lookup: CDR1 SNHLY, CDR2 FYNNEI. The CDR3 runs to 13 residues. J gave up 8 bases and V 5 bases, and 8 bases lay outside the gene matches. CDR3 loop: CASSYRQGEGYTF. The CDR3 region has the DNA TGTGCCAGCAGTTACAGACAGGGTGAGGGCTACACCTTC.